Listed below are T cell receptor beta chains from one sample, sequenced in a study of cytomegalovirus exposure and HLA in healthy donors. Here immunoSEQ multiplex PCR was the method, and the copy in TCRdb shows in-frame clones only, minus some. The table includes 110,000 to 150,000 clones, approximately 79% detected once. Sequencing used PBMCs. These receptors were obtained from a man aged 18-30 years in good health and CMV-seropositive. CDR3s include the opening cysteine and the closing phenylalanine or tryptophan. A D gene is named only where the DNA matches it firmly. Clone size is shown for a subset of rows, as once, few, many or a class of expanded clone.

TGTGCCAGTAGTATACATCAGGGGTTAGGGAACACTGAAGCTTTCTTT,CASSIHQGLGNTEAFF,TRBJ1-1,TRBV19,.,few
TGTGCCAGTTTGGGGGGTTACTACGAGCAGTACTTC,CASLGGYYEQYF,TRBJ2-7,TRBV6-1,.,.
TGTGCCAGTAGTATGGGGGACAGCCTCAATGAGCAGTTCTTC,CASSMGDSLNEQFF,TRBJ2-1,TRBV19,TRBD1,.
TGCAGCGCAAGGGACAGAAGGGTGAATGAGCAGTTCTTC,CSARDRRVNEQFF,TRBJ2-1,TRBV29-1,TRBD1,few
TGTGCCAGTAGTATTCAGGGGGCTGGCTACACCTTC,CASSIQGAGYTF,TRBJ1-2,TRBV19,TRBD1,.
TGCGCCAGCAGCTCTGACAGGGGGGCAGATACGCAGTATTTT,CASSSDRGADTQYF,TRBJ2-3,TRBV5-1,TRBD1,.
TGTGCCAGTAGTATGAAGGCAGGGACTGAAGCTTTCTTT,CASSMKAGTEAFF,TRBJ1-1,TRBV19,.,once
TGTGCCAGCAGCCCCCTTGGCACAGATACGCAGTATTTT,CASSPLGTDTQYF,TRBJ2-3,TRBV4-2,.,.
TGTGCCAGCAGTGTTCGCGGACATAGGAACACCGGGGAGCTGTTTTTT,CASSVRGHRNTGELFF,TRBJ2-2,TRBV6-1,.,.
TGCGCCAGCAGCTTGGACAGGTTTGGAGGCTACACCTTC,CASSLDRFGGYTF,TRBJ1-2,TRBV5-1,.,.
TGTGCCAGCAGCGGACAGGGAGGACAGCCCCAGCATTTT,CASSGQGGQPQHF,TRBJ1-5,TRBV7-2,TRBD1,.
TGTGCCAGCAGCGGGGGGACAGGGGTAGACGGGGAGCTGTTTTTT,CASSGGTGVDGELFF,TRBJ2-2,TRBV9,TRBD1,few
TGTGCCAGCAGTGGGACTAGCGCGATCCAAGAGACCCAGTACTTC,CASSGTSAIQETQYF,TRBJ2-5,TRBV28,TRBD2,.
TGTGCCAGCATCTCGAGGAACTATGGCTACACCTTC,CASISRNYGYTF,TRBJ1-2,TRBV28,.,few
TGTGCCAGCAGCAGGACTAGCGGGAGGGAGGTAGATACGCAGTATTTT,CASSRTSGREVDTQYF,TRBJ2-3,TRBV7-9,TRBD2,.
TGTGCCAGCAGTCCGGAGGGCTCACAGTACAATGAGCAGTTCTTC,CASSPEGSQYNEQFF,TRBJ2-1,TRBV9,.,.
TGTGCCAGCAGCGGCGGACTAGCGGGAGCCCTGGGGGAGACCCAGTACTTC,CASSGGLAGALGETQYF,TRBJ2-5,TRBV9,TRBD2,few
TGTGCCAGCAGCGTAGTGGCAGGAAGAAACACTGAAGCTTTCTTT,CASSVVAGRNTEAFF,TRBJ1-1,TRBV9,.,.
TGTGCCACCAGCAGTCATCCGGGACTAGCGGGAGTTAGGAGCTCCTACGAGCAGTACTTC,CATSSHPGLAGVRSSYEQYF,TRBJ2-7,TRBV15,TRBD2,.
TGTGCCAGTAGATCGGGACAGCCCTACAATGAGCAGTTCTTC,CASRSGQPYNEQFF,TRBJ2-1,TRBV19,TRBD1,.
TGTGCCAGCAGTACCCCGAGCAGACAGTTGAACACTGAAGCTTTCTTT,CASSTPSRQLNTEAFF,TRBJ1-1,TRBV6-6,.,.
TGTGCCAGTAGTAGCTTCACAGGGGTCGGCAATCAGCCCCAGCATTTT,CASSSFTGVGNQPQHF,TRBJ1-5,TRBV19,TRBD1,.
TGTGCCAGCAGCTTGGCCGGGACTCCGAGCTCCTACAATGAGCAGTTCTTC,CASSLAGTPSSYNEQFF,TRBJ2-1,TRBV5-7,.,.
TGTGCCAGTAGTATTAATTCTCGGGTCGTTGCTGAAGCTTTCTTT,CASSINSRVVAEAFF,TRBJ1-1,TRBV19,.,.
TGTGCCAGCAGCTTGACGGACAGGGCCTATGGCTACACCTTC,CASSLTDRAYGYTF,TRBJ1-2,TRBV11-1,TRBD1,.
TGTGCCAGCAGTAGGACAGTCCTTCCGTTCTTC,CASSRTVLPFF,TRBJ2-1,TRBV28,.,.
TGTGCCAGCAGCACCACGGTGGCGGGAGGGCGAGAGACCCAGTACTTC,CASSTTVAGGRETQYF,TRBJ2-5,TRBV7-3,TRBD2,few
TGTGCCAGGTCAGGGGAGGGCACCGGGGAGCTGTTTTTT,CARSGEGTGELFF,TRBJ2-2,TRBV2,.,.
TGTGCCAGCAGCCAGCCTAGCGGGAGTGGGTACGAGCAGTACTTC,CASSQPSGSGYEQYF,TRBJ2-7,TRBV4-2,TRBD2,few
TGCAGCGTTCGAGGGGACAGGAACACTGAAGCTTTCTTT,CSVRGDRNTEAFF,TRBJ1-1,TRBV29-1,TRBD1,.
TGTGCCAGCAGTCGCGGGGGGACCACAGATACGCAGTATTTT,CASSRGGTTDTQYF,TRBJ2-3,TRBV6-5,TRBD2,once
TGTGCCAGCAGCCTCCGGACTAGCGGGACCTACTACGAGCAGTACTTC,CASSLRTSGTYYEQYF,TRBJ2-7,TRBV9,TRBD2,.
TGTGCCAGCAGCCAAGATGCTGCCTATGGAGCAGATACGCAGTATTTT,CASSQDAAYGADTQYF,TRBJ2-3,TRBV4-2,.,few
TGTGCCATTACGGGGGGGGCGGGTGAAAAACTGTTTTTT,CAITGGAGEKLFF,TRBJ1-4,TRBV28,.,.
TGTGCCAGCAGCGTAGCGTACGGGTTAGGAGAAAAACTGTTTTTT,CASSVAYGLGEKLFF,TRBJ1-4,TRBV9,.,.
TGTGCCAGCAGCGTAGGGCACGGACTTAGCTCCTACGAGCAGTACTTC,CASSVGHGLSSYEQYF,TRBJ2-7,TRBV9,.,.
TGTGCCACCTCACCTGATAAGCTCCCGCACGGGCAGTACTTC,CATSPDKLPHGQYF,TRBJ2-7,TRBV6-4,.,.
TGCGCCAGCACCTCGGCGACAGGGGGTTTCGAGCAGTACTTC,CASTSATGGFEQYF,TRBJ2-7,TRBV5-1,TRBD1,.
TGTGCCAGCAGTTTGACTAGCGGGGTAGGAGAGACCCAGTACTTC,CASSLTSGVGETQYF,TRBJ2-5,TRBV2,TRBD2,once
TGTGCCAGCAGTTTTCGGGGACAGGGAATCCACGAGCAGTACTTC,CASSFRGQGIHEQYF,TRBJ2-7,TRBV7-9,TRBD1,.